This TCR beta chain originates from a study of response to subunit inactivated influenza vaccine (dated by TCRdb to 2017 to 2018). Turning to the overall study: Deep quantitative T cell receptor repertoire profiling was used in the study to track responses to a trivalent subunit inactivated influenza vaccine. Findings and caveats that apply to the study as a whole: The authors suggested that each seasonal influenza vaccination may recruit only a limited number of new T cells.

The CDR3 holds 15 amino acids from the cysteine to the phenylalanine. Kept here is only the CDR3 DNA, which spans 45 bases and is read in frame from base 1. From a lookup of the germline V gene (reference sequence), CDR1 and CDR2 are LGHDT and YNNKEL. Unmatched junction bases come to 5, with V trimmed by 1 base and J by 5 bases. The library was obtained by RT-PCR. Data came from an Illumina HiSeq 2500. TCRdb itself trimmed the public reads at Q25 with fastp, ran MiXCR and retained productive beta chains. Every CDR3 protein is listed once, alongside the most common genes and DNA of its rows. The sample includes about 700,000 distinct CDR3 sequences, with 15% to 19% observed a single time. Roughly 10% of the sample is in the top ten clones. Comments on this clonotype: The specificity of this receptor is unknown. Within one base of it there is no much larger clone, and no base qualities were kept.

The clonotype originates from a man between 45 and 60 years old who received an inactivated influenza vaccine. Donor details come from another sample of the same person, matched by shared clones. The V and J genes are TRBV3-1 and TRBJ2-1, with 7 junctional bases fitting TRBD2. The sample consisted of PBMCs from blood, taken 11 to 12 days after vaccination. The nucleotide sequence is given as TGTGCCAGCAGCCAAGGGGGAGGGCTTAACAATGAGCAGTTCTTC. Translated, this gives CASSQGGGLNNEQFF.